The clone carrying this T cell receptor beta chain was seen a few times. TCRdb used MiXCR to call clones anew from the PCR reads. Of about 30,000 clones detected, about 4% appear once; the ten largest clones hold roughly 23%. These data are taken from a study of metastatic and nonmetastatic thyroid tumors. Treatment of any kind had been given to no patient before thyroid surgery. This TCR came from a female donor with papillary thyroid cancer or a benign thyroid nodule (not recorded which). Some clones in this sample may be carry-over from other donors' samples. The sample taken for sequencing was blood.

The CDR3 sequence is CSAREGGLETQYF. The CDR3 DNA reads as TGCAGTGCTCGGGAGGGCGGTCTCGAGACCCAGTACTTC. The chain has TRBV20-1 and TRBJ2-5; 8 bases line up with TRBD2. V was clipped by 5 bases and J by 5 bases; unmatched bases: 7. Per the germline V gene, CDR1 is DFQATT and CDR2 is SNEGSKA (reference sequence). The CDR3 spans 13 residues.